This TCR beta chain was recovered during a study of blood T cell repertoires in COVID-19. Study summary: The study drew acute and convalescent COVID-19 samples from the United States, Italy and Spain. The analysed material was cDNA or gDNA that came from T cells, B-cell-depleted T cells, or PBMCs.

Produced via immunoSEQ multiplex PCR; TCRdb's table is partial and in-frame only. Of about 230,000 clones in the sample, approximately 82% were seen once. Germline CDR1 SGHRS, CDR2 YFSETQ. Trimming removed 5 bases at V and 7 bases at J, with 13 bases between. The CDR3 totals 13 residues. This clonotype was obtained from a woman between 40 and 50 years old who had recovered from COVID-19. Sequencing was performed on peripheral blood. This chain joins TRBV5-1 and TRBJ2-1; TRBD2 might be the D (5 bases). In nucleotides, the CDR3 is TGCGCCAGCAGTTTAGGACTTCGTAATGAGCAGTTCTTC. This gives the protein CASSLGLRNEQFF.